Listed here are 8 T cell receptor beta chains from one sample, sequenced in a study of blood T cells in healthy people across ages. A second about 6 to 12 cycle PCR used barcoded and J-beta primers. TCRdb reanalysed the 5' RACE reads using MiXCR and keeps one entry per CDR3 protein. Of 500,000 to 600,000 distinct CDR3 sequences listed, roughly a quarter are singletons. Material: blood. Receptors were obtained from a woman aged 65 to 85 in good health.

As for this clonotype: It may be a read error: a sequence one base away is much more abundant. The chain combines TRBV7-9 with TRBJ2-7; tentatively, D is TRBD1 or TRBD2 (5 bases each). The CDR3 sequence is 16 residues long. Per the germline V gene, CDR1 is SEHNR and CDR2 is FQNEAQ (reference sequence). V was pared by 5 bases and J by 1 base, with 18 bases between. The CDR3, as DNA: TGTGCCAGCAGCCTCCATACGGGGCGGAGGTCCTACGAGCAGTACTTC. Encoded protein: CASSLHTGRRSYEQYF.

This clonotype showed up just a few times. The chain uses TRBV20-1 and TRBJ2-5, with a weak D call TRBD2 (6 bases). The DNA end is more similar to TRBJ2-1, so the J call may be wrong. The CDR3 length is 13 residues. Germline CDR1 reads DFQATT; CDR2 reads SNEGSKA (reference sequence). The CDR3 is CSARRPGGNEQFF. The DNA of the CDR3 is TGCAGTGCCCGGCGGCCTGGAGGGAATGAGCAGTTCTTC.

The V and J genes are TRBV5-1 and TRBJ2-6; D is uncertain. Germline-derived CDR1 and CDR2 are SGHRS and YFSETQ. The CDR3 runs 15 residues. Between the trimmed V and J ends, which lost 3 bases and 5 bases, there was a span of 12 bases. Here the CDR3 reads CASSSGGVWANVLTF. CDR3 nucleotide sequence: TGCGCCAGCAGCTCTGGTGGAGTCTGGGCCAACGTCCTGACTTTC.

This chain connects TRBV10-3 to TRBJ1-2, with D unclear. This CDR3 spans 12 amino acids. Trimming cost V 4 bases and J 5 bases, with 8 bases left between them. Germline lookup yields CDR1 ENHRY and CDR2 SYGVKD. CDR3 DNA sequence: TGTGCCATCAGTGGGGAGAATTATGGCTACACCTTC. Translating it yields CAISGENYGYTF.

The rearrangement links TRBV10-3 to TRBJ2-2; D is possibly TRBD1 or TRBD2 (5 bases each). With 7 bases removed from V and 7 bases from J, the gap between germline ends came to 13 bases. Germline V gene data show CDR1 as ENHRY and CDR2 as SYGVKD. The CDR3 length is 13 residues. In nucleotides, the CDR3 is TGTGCCATCACCGCACAGGCGGGCGGGGAGCTGTTTTTT. Translated: CAITAQAGGELFF.

V is TRBV27 and J is TRBJ1-5; 7 bases match TRBD1. Per germline, CDR1 MNHEY and CDR2 SMNVEV (reference sequence). J lost 1 base, V lost 5 bases, and 11 bases had no gene match. This CDR3 is built from 17 residues. Here the CDR3 reads CASSPRGDSKSNQPQHF. DNA of the CDR3: TGTGCCAGCAGTCCGCGGGGGGACAGTAAAAGCAATCAGCCCCAGCATTTT.

This clonotype was counted only a few times. This chain connects TRBV9 to TRBJ1-4; D is unresolved. Trimming cost V 6 bases and J 8 bases, with 14 bases left between them. Per germline, CDR1 SGDLS and CDR2 YYNGEE. The CDR3 has 13 amino acids. The CDR3 DNA reads TGTGCCAGCACGCGGTCCCATGGGGAAAAACTGTTTTTT. Its translation: CASTRSHGEKLFF.

This clonotype was seen only a few times. This chain connects TRBV2 to TRBJ2-3; D possibly corresponds to TRBD1 (6 bases). Per germline, CDR1 SNHLY and CDR2 FYNNEI. The CDR3 runs to 14 residues. The germline V and J ends were trimmed by 6 bases and 4 bases, with 14 bases remaining between them. CDR3 sequence (DNA): TGTGCCAGCAGGGATACAGCAGGGGCAGATACGCAGTATTTT. Amino acids: CASRDTAGADTQYF.